Listed below are T cell receptor beta chains from one sample, sequenced in a study of blood T cell repertoires in COVID-19. Libraries were prepared by immunoSEQ multiplex PCR; TCRdb keeps only in-frame clonotypes and omits some of them. The sample consists of about 90,000 clones, approximately 90% of them appearing once. Material: peripheral blood. The receptors stem from a human donor with active COVID-19. The donor label of this sample is uncertain. Each CDR3 is given with its conserved first and last residue. D genes are given only for firm matches. Clone size appears in some rows only: once, few, many, or a class for an expanded clone.

TRBD2 TRBJ2-3 15 TRBV2 few CASGTSGVGTDTQYF TGTGCCAGCGGGACTAGCGGGGTCGGCACAGATACGCAGTATTTT
NA TRBJ2-1 14 TRBV7-2 NA CASSLGLSSYEQFF TGTGCCAGCAGCTTAGGGCTCTCTAGCTATGAGCAGTTCTTC
NA TRBJ2-1 15 TRBV6-2/TRBV6-3 NA CASSLPGLAYNEQFF TGTGCCAGCAGTTTGCCGGGACTTGCCTACAATGAGCAGTTCTTC
NA TRBJ1-5 16 TRBV2 NA CASSEARRFSNQPQHF TGTGCCAGCAGTGAAGCGCGGAGATTTAGCAATCAGCCCCAGCATTTT
NA TRBJ2-5 14 TRBV7-9 NA CASLFAGRGETQYF TGTGCCAGTCTATTCGCGGGGAGAGGAGAGACCCAGTACTTC
TRBD2 TRBJ2-5 16 TRBV3-1/TRBV3-2 NA CASSLRGGASQETQYF TGTGCCAGCAGCCTCCGCGGGGGGGCATCCCAAGAGACCCAGTACTTC
NA TRBJ2-2 13 TRBV7-3 once CASSLGALNELFF TGTGCCAGCAGCTTAGGGGCTCTTAACGAGCTGTTTTTT
TRBD1 TRBJ2-3 15 TRBV5-6 NA CASSVVGQGTDTQYF TGTGCCAGCAGCGTAGTGGGACAGGGCACAGATACGCAGTATTTT
TRBD2 TRBJ2-7 13 TRBV29-1 NA CSVEGLEDDEQYF TGCAGCGTGGAGGGACTAGAGGATGACGAGCAGTACTTC
TRBD2 TRBJ2-3 22 TRBV2 NA CASSEGLAGALEGGRLLDTQYF TGTGCCAGCAGTGAGGGACTAGCGGGGGCCTTAGAGGGGGGCCGCCTCTTAGATACGCAGTATTTT
TRBD1 TRBJ1-2 15 TRBV5-1 few CASSPDRGRSYGYTF TGCGCCAGCAGCCCAGACAGGGGGCGGAGCTATGGCTACACCTTC
NA TRBJ2-3 13 TRBV24-1 NA CATSAGGTDTQYF TGTGCCACCAGTGCTGGGGGGACAGATACGCAGTATTTT
NA TRBJ2-7 16 TRBV4-3 NA CASSQDLGGGAYEQYF TGCGCCAGCAGCCAAGATCTGGGAGGGGGGGCCTACGAGCAGTACTTC
TRBD1 TRBJ2-1 17 TRBV6-4 once CASSRAHATGLDNEQFF TGTGCCAGCAGTCGTGCCCACGCGACAGGGTTGGACAATGAGCAGTTCTTC
NA TRBJ1-1 14 TRBV5-1 NA CASSLGPSDTEAFF TGCGCCAGCAGCTTGGGTCCATCGGACACTGAAGCTTTCTTT
NA TRBJ2-2 14 TRBV24-1 once CATSDNRDTGELFF TGTGCCACCAGTGACAACAGGGACACCGGGGAGCTGTTTTTT
NA TRBJ2-7 16 TRBV3-1/TRBV3-2 once CASSQGTWEPRNEQYF TGTGCCAGCAGCCAGGGGACTTGGGAGCCGAGGAACGAGCAGTACTTC
NA TRBJ1-6 15 TRBV5-6 NA CASSSRESYNSPLHF TGTGCCAGCAGCAGCAGGGAATCCTATAATTCACCCCTCCACTTT
NA TRBJ1-1 12 TRBV4-1 once CASSQDEWEAFF TGCGCCAGCAGCCAAGACGAGTGGGAAGCTTTCTTT
TRBD1 TRBJ2-2 16 TRBV11-2 once CASHLLGTANTGELFF TGTGCCAGCCACTTATTAGGGACAGCGAACACCGGGGAGCTGTTTTTT
NA TRBJ2-3 15 TRBV14 NA CASSQAGIYTDTQYF TGTGCCAGCAGCCAAGCGGGGATTTACACAGATACGCAGTATTTT
NA TRBJ2-7 14 TRBV13 NA CASSLTGEAYEQYF TGTGCCAGCAGCTTAACAGGGGAGGCCTACGAGCAGTACTTC
TRBD1 TRBJ1-2 17 TRBV7-9 NA CASSRLPDRGVNYGYTF TGTGCCAGCAGCCGTCTACCGGACAGGGGAGTTAACTATGGCTACACCTTC
NA TRBJ1-4 13 TRBV5-4 NA CASSPGPREKLFF TGTGCCAGCAGCCCGGGTCCGAGGGAAAAACTGTTTTTT
TRBD1 TRBJ1-1 16 TRBV5-4 NA CASSLPARGLGTEAFF TGTGCCAGCAGCTTGCCGGCCAGGGGGCTGGGCACTGAAGCTTTCTTT
TRBD1 TRBJ2-5 17 TRBV4-1 NA CASSQVLAGTDQETQYF TGCGCCAGCAGCCAAGTCCTCGCAGGGACAGATCAAGAGACCCAGTACTTC
TRBD2 TRBJ2-3 18 TRBV5-1 NA CASSWALAGGLSTDTQYF TGCGCCAGCAGCTGGGCCTTAGCGGGGGGACTCTCCACAGATACGCAGTATTTT
NA TRBJ1-5 12 TRBV6-4 NA CATAYPNQPQHF TGTGCCACCGCCTACCCTAATCAGCCCCAGCATTTT
TRBD2 TRBJ2-1 18 TRBV2 NA CASSGRLAGGPRPNEQFF TGTGCCAGCAGTGGTAGACTAGCGGGGGGCCCTCGTCCGAATGAGCAGTTCTTC
NA TRBJ2-3 14 TRBV11-2 NA CASSPNLSSDTQYF TGTGCCAGCAGCCCTAATCTATCTTCAGATACGCAGTATTTT
NA TRBJ2-6 15 TRBV5-6 NA CASHHRDSGANVLTF TGTGCCAGTCATCACAGGGACTCTGGGGCCAACGTCCTGACTTTC
TRBD2 TRBJ2-1 14 TRBV2 NA CAGRGGGSYNEQFF TGTGCCGGACGCGGGGGGGGCTCCTACAATGAGCAGTTCTTC
NA TRBJ1-1 15 TRBV6-7 NA CASARTAPMNTEAFF TGTGCCAGCGCCAGGACAGCACCTATGAACACTGAAGCTTTCTTT
NA TRBJ2-1 14 TRBV6-4 NA CASSDGDSSNEQFF TGTGCCAGCAGTGACGGGGACTCATCCAATGAGCAGTTCTTC
NA TRBJ1-5 15 TRBV11-2 NA CASSPDQGSNQPQHF TGTGCCAGCAGCCCAGATCAGGGGAGCAATCAGCCCCAGCATTTT
NA TRBJ2-7 15 TRBV11-2 NA CASSKHREGSYEQYF TGTGCCAGCAGCAAACACAGAGAGGGCTCCTACGAGCAGTACTTC
NA TRBJ1-2 12 TRBV24-1 NA CATSDSIYGYTF TGTGCCACCAGTGATTCTATCTATGGCTACACCTTC
NA TRBJ2-7 16 TRBV14 NA CASSQDLGRGAYEQYF TGTGCCAGCAGCCAAGATCTCGGGCGGGGAGCCTACGAGCAGTACTTC
NA TRBJ1-4 18 TRBV5-8 NA CASSSSTPEVWANEKLFF TGTGCCAGCAGCTCAAGCACCCCAGAGGTTTGGGCTAATGAAAAACTGTTTTTT
NA TRBJ1-2 13 TRBV7-9 few CASSAQGVGGYTF TGTGCCAGCAGCGCACAGGGCGTCGGTGGCTACACCTTC
NA TRBJ1-1 14 TRBV4-2 few CASSPLGGDTEAFF TGTGCCAGCAGCCCGTTGGGAGGAGACACTGAAGCTTTCTTT
TRBD2 TRBJ2-3 17 TRBV2 once CASMEDAAGERTDTQYF TGTGCCAGCATGGAGGATGCGGCGGGGGAACGCACAGATACGCAGTATTTT
TRBD2 TRBJ2-3 15 TRBV5-1 few CASSLAAGDTDTQYF TGCGCCAGCAGCTTGGCCGCGGGGGACACAGATACGCAGTATTTT
NA TRBJ2-1 13 TRBV5-1 NA CASSLALGGEQFF TGCGCCAGCAGCTTGGCCCTGGGGGGTGAGCAGTTCTTC
TRBD1 TRBJ2-7 15 TRBV28 NA CASSLTGQGSYEQYF TGTGCCAGCAGTTTAACGGGACAGGGGTCCTACGAGCAGTACTTC